This T cell receptor (beta chain) emerged from a study of shared clonotypes between healthy human individuals. Study summary: A couple of women and a few men aged 18 to 49 made up the donors. General study findings and limits: Generally, estimated richness proved larger in naive subsets than it did in memory subsets.

There were no recent acute infections or vaccinations among the donors, who were healthy HIV-negative adults. Partitioning of CD4+ cells yielded a CD45RA+ naive subset and a CD45RA-negative memory subset. This clone was recorded once. Antigen unknown. The data were produced by immunoSEQ multiplex PCR, yet TCRdb's version contains in-frame clones alone and is incomplete. The table lists roughly 1,500,000 clones, approximately 98.5% of them singletons. Germline assignment: CDR1 MRHNA and CDR2 SNTAGT. Trimming took 2 bases from V and 2 from J, leaving 7 bases between them. The CDR3 has 15 amino acids. This clonotype originated in a man younger than 45 in good health. This chain uses TRBV6-4 with TRBJ2-6; D is unresolved. Input material: naive CD4+ T cells sorted from blood. This sample's subset: CD45RA+ positively selected. The CDR3 is CASSDGGAGANVLTF. In nucleotides, the CDR3 is TGTGCCAGCAGTGACGGTGGGGCTGGGGCCAACGTCCTGACTTTC.